A single sample gave rise to the 32 T cell receptor beta chains below, sequenced in a study of human T cells and chemical hapten exposure. The time point: pre-sensitization, week 0. Stated treatment: therapeutic diphenylcyclopropenone sensitization with weekly scalp DPC. It was unfractionated whole blood from which total RNA was extracted. TCRdb itself ran the RACE reads through MiXCR, one entry per CDR3 protein. The sample holds 34,000 or so distinct CDR3 sequences; approximately 10% are singletons and the top ten take 25% to 35%. Sample: whole blood, taken in connection with sensitization to the hapten diphenylcyclopropenone (DPC). These receptors all stem from a man aged 50 to 59 with alopecia areata. Some clones in this sample may be carry-over from other donors' samples.

This clonotype was picked up many times. The chain joins TRBV7-3 to TRBJ2-2, with TRBD2 identical over 14 bases. Germline values: CDR1 SGHTA, CDR2 FQGTGA. With V trimmed by 5 bases and J by 7 bases, 12 bases remained unmatched. The CDR3 spans 18 residues. CDR3 in amino acids: CASSAQTSGRAFGGELFF. The CDR3 DNA sequence: TGTGCCAGCAGCGCCCAGACTAGCGGGAGGGCCTTTGGCGGGGAGCTGTTTTTT.

There are a few counts of this clonotype. The chain links TRBV28 to TRBJ2-7, with TRBD2 matching over 7 bases. V lost 6 bases and J lost 7; bases outside the gene matches: 12. CDR1 and CDR2 from the germline V gene are MDHEN and SYDVKM. This CDR3 has 14 amino acids. The CDR3 DNA follows: TGTGCCAGCAGACCTAGCGGAGTGAAGGGTGAGCAGTACTTC. Translating gives CASRPSGVKGEQYF.

In its sample, this clonotype was seen many times. This sequence joins TRBV24-1 and TRBJ2-3, with TRBD1 matching over 7 bases. Looked up from germline, CDR1 is KGHDR and CDR2 is SFDVKD. Unmatched junction bases numbered 11, after V lost 3 bases and J lost 3 bases. The CDR3 has 17 amino acids. Here the CDR3 reads CATSDPWTGSLTDTQYF. In nucleotides, the CDR3 is TGTGCCACCAGTGATCCCTGGACAGGTTCCCTGACAGATACGCAGTATTTT.

This clonotype was detected ten times or more. The chain recombines TRBV20-1 with TRBJ1-1; 8 bases fit TRBD1. Unmatched junction bases numbered 5, after V lost 3 bases and J lost 2 bases. The CDR3 covers 14 residues. The germline V gene has CDR1 DFQATT and CDR2 SNEGSKA (reference sequence). The CDR3 DNA reads TGCAGTGCTAGGGACGGGACAGGTAACACTGAAGCTTTCTTT. Protein: CSARDGTGNTEAFF.

The chain employs TRBV6-5 and TRBJ2-7; TRBD1 aligns across 11 bases. The germline V gene encodes CDR1 MNHEY and CDR2 SVGAGI. The V segment lost 6 bases and the J segment 9 bases; nucleotides outside the gene matches: 7. CDR3 length: 13 amino acids. CDR3 DNA sequence: TGTGCCAGCAGCTCCGGACAGGGGGCAAGGCAGTACTTC. Its translation: CASSSGQGARQYF.

The chain employs TRBV30 and TRBJ2-1; maybe TRBD2 (5 bases). Germline CDR1 GTSNPN, CDR2 SVGIG (reference sequence). V was clipped by 8 bases and J by 6 bases, with 14 bases between them. The CDR3 sequence is 12 residues long. The CDR3 DNA follows: TGTGCCGTCCCTCTAGGGAGCAATGAGCAGTTCTTC. Translating gives CAVPLGSNEQFF.

This clonotype was observed many times. The V and J genes are TRBV20-1 and TRBJ2-7; TRBD1 matches 10 bases. Losses at the gene ends were 0 bases for V and 5 bases for J; bases not matched to a gene: 10. The CDR3 sequence is 16 residues long. CDR1 and CDR2 from the germline V gene are DFQATT and SNEGSKA (reference sequence). The CDR3 is CSARDPLGQGGDEQYF. The CDR3 DNA follows: TGCAGTGCTAGAGATCCCCTCGGACAGGGGGGGGACGAGCAGTACTTC.

This clonotype was seen at least ten times. CDR3 region: CASSVTRQGRYTF. The CDR3 DNA reads as TGTGCCAGCAGTGTCACCCGACAGGGACGCTACACCTTC. The chain carries TRBV25-1 and TRBJ1-2, with 7 positions matching TRBD1. The ends lost 4 bases at V and 9 bases at J; junction bases unmatched: 8. Germline loops: CDR1 MGHDK, CDR2 SYGVNS. The CDR3 runs to 13 residues.

This clonotype was counted only a few times. The chain employs TRBV15 and TRBJ2-3; D not resolved. Trimming took off 2 bases at V and 2 bases at J, with 8 bases between the two ends. The CDR3 is 14 residues long. Germline V gene data show CDR1 as LNHNV and CDR2 as YYDKDF (reference sequence). CDR3 coding DNA: TGTGCCACCAGCAGAAGCGACTTCACAGATACGCAGTATTTT. It specifies CATSRSDFTDTQYF.

In its sample, this clonotype was seen a few times. This rearrangement joins TRBV29-1 to TRBJ1-1, with 9 bases that match TRBD1. V lost 3 bases and J lost 1; bases outside the gene matches: 3. The CDR3 has 14 residues. The V gene's germline CDR1 is SQVTM and CDR2 ANQGSEA. This chain's CDR3 is CSVEGQGGNTEAFF. The DNA for the CDR3 is TGCAGCGTTGAGGGACAGGGTGGGAACACTGAAGCTTTCTTT.

This clonotype was observed many times. The V and J genes are TRBV7-2 and TRBJ1-4, with 9 bases matching TRBD1. The CDR3 sequence is 16 residues long. In germline, CDR1 is SGHTA, CDR2 FQGNSA. V lost 5 bases, J lost 7 bases, and 11 bases stayed unmatched. CDR3 DNA: TGTGCCAGCAGCGGCAAATACAGGGGGCGCGGTGAAAAACTGTTTTTT. This sequence encodes CASSGKYRGRGEKLFF.

Many counts were recorded for this clonotype. The J gene is TRBJ1-5, the V gene TRBV5-1; TRBD1 aligns across 9 bases. The trim removed 4 bases at V and 6 bases at J, leaving 8 bases unmatched. CDR3 length equals 15 residues. CDR1 SGHRS and CDR2 YFSETQ come from the germline V gene. The CDR3 DNA sequence: TGCGCCAGCAGCGTAACAGGGGGCTTAAGTCAGCCCCAGCATTTT. Protein: CASSVTGGLSQPQHF.

In this sample, this clonotype turned up many times. The chain employs TRBV3-1 and TRBJ2-2; 7 positions agree with TRBD2. The CDR3 sequence is 14 residues long. V dropped 5 bases and J dropped 2; count of bases not matched to a gene: 2. CDR1 and CDR2 (germline): LGHDT, YNNKEL (reference sequence). The CDR3 spells CASSRLANTGELFF. The CDR3 DNA sequence: TGTGCCAGCAGCAGACTAGCAAACACCGGGGAGCTGTTTTTT.

The V call is TRBV6-2 or TRBV6-3, the J call TRBJ2-2, with D uncertain. V was trimmed by 6 bases and J by 7 bases, leaving 18 bases between them. The CDR3 contains 15 residues. Germline CDR1 and CDR2: MNHEY and SVGEGT. CDR3 in DNA: TGTGCCAGCAGCCGCCGGCTAGTCAACGGCGGGGAGCTGTTTTTT. This gives the protein CASSRRLVNGGELFF.

This clonotype has ten or more counts. The rearrangement uses TRBV18 and TRBJ2-2, with D perhaps TRBD1 (5 bases). Trimming took 3 bases from V and 3 from J, leaving 11 bases between them. This CDR3 has 15 residues. The germline gives CDR1 KGHSH, CDR2 LQKENI. CDR3 residues: CASSPQGTDTGELFF. CDR3 DNA: TGTGCCAGCTCACCCCAGGGAACGGACACCGGGGAGCTGTTTTTT.

Many counts were recorded for this clonotype. The V gene is TRBV10-3, the J gene TRBJ2-1; TRBD2 agrees at 14 bases. J gave up 7 bases and V 2 bases, and 4 bases lay outside the gene matches. Germline V gene lookup returns CDR1 ENHRY and CDR2 SYGVKD. The CDR3 totals 16 residues. CDR3 region: CAISEPGLAGDNEQFF. Here the CDR3 DNA reads TGTGCCATCAGTGAGCCGGGACTAGCGGGAGATAATGAGCAGTTCTTC.

This clonotype was detected ten times or more. The V and J genes are TRBV20-1 and TRBJ1-4; D not certain. Trimming left V 6 bases short and J 1 base short, with 9 bases between. Germline CDR1 DFQATT, CDR2 SNEGSKA (reference sequence). There are 13 residues in the CDR3. CDR3 sequence: CSARLQTNEKLFF. In DNA form, the CDR3 reads TGCAGTGCCAGACTGCAAACTAATGAAAAACTGTTTTTT.

This clonotype was found many times. The chain links TRBV7-9 to TRBJ2-2; D gene unclear. The germline CDR1 and CDR2 sequences are SEHNR and FQNEAQ (reference sequence). The CDR3 spans 14 residues. With 3 bases removed from V and 1 base from J, the gap between germline ends came to 6 bases. CDR3 in DNA: TGTGCCAGCAGCTTTGGTCAGAACACCGGGGAGCTGTTTTTT. Its protein is CASSFGQNTGELFF.

This clonotype was found a few times. CDR3 coding DNA: TGTGCCAGCAGCCAAGACTGGCATCCCTCCTACGAGCAGTACTTC. Its protein product is CASSQDWHPSYEQYF. This chain connects TRBV4-2 to TRBJ2-7, with D unresolved. Germline V lookup: CDR1 LGHNA, CDR2 YNFKEQ. The CDR3 is made up of 15 amino acids. The germline V and J ends were trimmed by 0 bases and 0 bases, with 9 bases remaining between them.

V is TRBV20-1 and J is TRBJ1-2; D is possibly TRBD1 (5 bases). This CDR3 has 13 residues. The germline V and J ends were trimmed by 0 bases and 4 bases, with 9 bases remaining between them. Germline CDR1 is DFQATT and CDR2 is SNEGSKA (reference sequence). In DNA, the CDR3 is TGCAGTGCTAGAGAAGGACACCGCTATGGCTACACCTTC. Protein sequence: CSAREGHRYGYTF.

The chain has TRBV7-9 and TRBJ2-7; no definite D call. Germline V lookup: CDR1 SEHNR, CDR2 FQNEAQ (reference sequence). Trimming left V 6 bases short and J 4 bases short, with 19 bases between. This CDR3 has 15 amino acids. The CDR3 loop reads CASRNPLMGNYEQYF. In DNA, the CDR3 is TGTGCCAGCAGGAACCCCCTCATGGGAAATTACGAGCAGTACTTC.

This clonotype was picked up many times. J is TRBJ2-5 and V is TRBV5-1, with 12 bases matching TRBD2. The ends lost 4 bases at V and 2 bases at J; junction bases unmatched: 3. CDR1 and CDR2 (germline): SGHRS, YFSETQ. This CDR3 is built from 15 residues. The CDR3 DNA follows: TGCGCCAGCAGCAGGACTAGCGGGATGCAAGAGACCCAGTACTTC. Its translation: CASSRTSGMQETQYF.

CDR3 nucleotide sequence: TGTGCCACCAGCAGAGCTAGGGTAGAGACCCAGTACTTC. It codes for CATSRARVETQYF. J is TRBJ2-5 and V is TRBV15, with D uncertain. The CDR3 is made up of 13 amino acids. The ends were cut back, 1 base at V and 4 bases at J, with 7 bases in the middle. Germline V gene data show CDR1 as LNHNV and CDR2 as YYDKDF (reference sequence).

In this sample, this clonotype turned up many times. One end of the junction varies from germline; a read error may be responsible. The rearrangement uses TRBV20-1 and TRBJ2-1; the match to TRBD1 covers 9 bases. The length of the CDR3 is 16 residues. Germline CDR1 is DFQATT and CDR2 is SNEGSKA (reference sequence). CDR3 loop: CSASGTDRGPYNQQFF. CDR3 in DNA: TGCAGTGCTAGTGGTACGGACAGGGGCCCCTACAATCAGCAGTTCTTC.

Concerning this clonotype: Given a much more abundant clone one base away, this may be a read error. J is TRBJ2-4 and V is TRBV6-6; maybe TRBD1 (7 bases). Germline lookup yields CDR1 MNHNY and CDR2 SVGAGI (reference sequence). The CDR3 runs to 20 residues. In DNA, the CDR3 is TGTGCCAGCCATAACTGGGCAGGGGGAGATAGCGGAAGTGCCAAAAACATTCAGTGCTTC. Translated, it gives CASHNWAGGDSGSAKNIQCF.

J is TRBJ1-4 and V is TRBV12-3 or TRBV12-4, with 10 bases that match TRBD1. The CDR3 runs 15 residues. J gave up 7 bases and V 5 bases, and 7 bases lay outside the gene matches. The CDR3 region is CASSPRTGGGEKLFF. The CDR3 region has the DNA TGTGCCAGCAGTCCTCGGACAGGGGGGGGTGAAAAACTGTTTTTT.

This chain connects TRBV20-1 to TRBJ2-1, with D unclear. This CDR3 comprises 9 residues. Per germline, CDR1 DFQATT and CDR2 SNEGSKA (reference sequence). V dropped 5 bases and J dropped 10 bases, with 6 bases sitting between them. The CDR3: CSAASEQFF. The CDR3 bases are TGCAGTGCTGCGTCCGAGCAGTTCTTC.

This clonotype was recorded many times. The chain is built from TRBV29-1 and TRBJ2-1, with 7 bases aligning to TRBD2. CDR3 length: 14 amino acids. Germline-derived CDR1 and CDR2 are SQVTM and ANQGSEA. Trimming removed 8 bases from V and 7 bases from J; junction bases left unmatched: 14. CDR3 loop: CSTQIGEGWNEQFF. The CDR3 coding sequence is TGCAGCACCCAGATCGGGGAGGGGTGGAATGAGCAGTTCTTC.

The chain carries TRBV29-1 and TRBJ2-2, with TRBD1 matching over 11 bases. Germline CDR1 is SQVTM and CDR2 is ANQGSEA. The length of the CDR3 is 12 residues. Trimming removed 6 bases from V and 8 bases from J; junction bases left unmatched: 2. The CDR3 DNA follows: TGCAGCGTCGGGACAGGGGGTGGGGAGCTGTTTTTT. Its protein is CSVGTGGGELFF.

This clonotype was detected ten times or more. The chain recombines TRBV20-1 with TRBJ1-1; 8 positions agree with TRBD1. The CDR3 spans 15 residues. Germline V gene data show CDR1 as DFQATT and CDR2 as SNEGSKA (reference sequence). The J segment lost 6 bases and the V segment lost 0 bases, leaving 9 bases of the junction unmatched. The CDR3 coding sequence is TGCAGTGCTAGAGATCGTGGCAGGGGGCTGTCTGAAGCTTTCTTT. Its translation: CSARDRGRGLSEAFF.

The chain is built from TRBV20-1 and TRBJ2-7, with TRBD2 identical over 10 bases. The CDR3 loop spans 16 amino acids. From germline, CDR1 is DFQATT and CDR2 SNEGSKA (reference sequence). V lost 5 bases, J lost 6 bases, and 16 bases stayed unmatched. The CDR3, as DNA: TGCAGTGCTGAGGGATGGAGACCGGGACTAGCGTCCGAGCAGTACTTC. Translation: CSAEGWRPGLASEQYF.

This clonotype was seen many times. The V and J genes are TRBV3-1 and TRBJ2-7; D is unclear. Germline CDR1 and CDR2: LGHDT and YNNKEL (reference sequence). The germline V and J ends were trimmed by 5 bases and 5 bases, with 16 bases remaining between them. There are 14 residues in the CDR3. The CDR3 sequence is CASSSSTWAHEQYF. DNA of the CDR3: TGTGCCAGCAGCTCCTCGACTTGGGCCCACGAGCAGTACTTC.